The present entry profiles one T cell receptor beta chain with its context. The data originate from a study of T-cell memory formation after mild COVID-19. TCRdb fed the 5' RACE reads into MiXCR, producing one record per CDR3 protein. The sample consists of around 400,000 distinct CDR3 sequences, more than 20% of them appearing once. The CDR3 is 13 amino acids. From germline, CDR1 is DFQATT and CDR2 SNEGSKA (reference sequence). The V and J ends lost 6 bases and 5 bases respectively, with 16 bases between them. This rearrangement joins TRBV20-1 to TRBJ2-5, with D uncertain. The source is an adult woman who had mild COVID-19 (a few samples of this study predate the infection). Cell type and time point are not known. Sequencing was carried out using PBMCs or a T cell subset sorted from them (not recorded which). The CDR3 DNA sequence: TGCAGTGCGTACGCACTCACCGGGGAGACCCAGTACTTC. Translating gives CSAYALTGETQYF.